This paragraph covers one T cell receptor beta chain sequence. Its antigen is undetermined. PCR was performed using 60 Vbeta and 13 Jbeta primers. Here immunoSEQ multiplex PCR was the method, and the copy in TCRdb shows in-frame clones only, minus some. The table has more than 65,000 clones, roughly 80% seen once; the top ten hold about 20%. These data come from a study of cytomegalovirus exposure and HLA in healthy donors. On the study more broadly: Earlier sequencing of 150 million to 200 million T cells yielded approximately 100 million unique TCR beta sequences. Study-wide results and caveats: Productive status was seen about 90% or about 30% of the time for most TCR beta V segments in an earlier analysis. A later analysis reportedly found that, within productive TCRs, an Asian-associated ancestry cluster had fewer N-insertions than the mean observed across the approximately 600 donors.

The receptor was derived from a middle-aged woman in good health and CMV-seropositive. Sequencing used PBMCs.

CDR3 protein: CAWSVAGQSSNQPQHF. The CDR3 DNA reads TGTGCCTGGAGTGTAGCCGGACAAAGTAGCAATCAGCCCCAGCATTTT. The J gene is TRBJ1-5, the V gene TRBV30, with TRBD1 as a possible D gene (5 bases). The germline V gene has CDR1 GTSNPN and CDR2 SVGIG (reference sequence). The CDR3 is 16 residues long. The germline V and J ends were trimmed by 0 bases and 0 bases, with 12 bases remaining between them. Drawing the rest from reference TRBV30 and TRBJ1-5, the complete variable domain is SQTIHQWPATLVQPVGSPLSLECTVEGTSNPNLYWYRQAAGRGLQLLFYSVGIGQISSEVPQNLSASRPQDRQFILSSKKLLLSDSGFYLCAWSVAGQSSNQPQHFGDGTRLSIL.